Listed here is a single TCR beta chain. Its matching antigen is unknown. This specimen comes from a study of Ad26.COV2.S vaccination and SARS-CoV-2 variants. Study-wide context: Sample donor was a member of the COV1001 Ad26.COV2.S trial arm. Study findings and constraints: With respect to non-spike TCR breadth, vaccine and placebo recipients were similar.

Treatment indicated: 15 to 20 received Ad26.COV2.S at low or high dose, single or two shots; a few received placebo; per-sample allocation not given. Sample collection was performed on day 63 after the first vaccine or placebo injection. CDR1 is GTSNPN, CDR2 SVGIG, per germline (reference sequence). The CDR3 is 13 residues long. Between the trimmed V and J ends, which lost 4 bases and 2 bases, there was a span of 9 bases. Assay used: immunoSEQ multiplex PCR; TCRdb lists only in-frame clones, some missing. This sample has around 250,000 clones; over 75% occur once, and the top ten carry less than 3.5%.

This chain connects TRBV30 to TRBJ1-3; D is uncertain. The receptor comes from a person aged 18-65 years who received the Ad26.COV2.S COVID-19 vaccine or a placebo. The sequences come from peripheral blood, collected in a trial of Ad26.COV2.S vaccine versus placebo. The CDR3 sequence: CAWNQLTGNTIYF. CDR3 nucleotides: TGTGCCTGGAACCAACTCACTGGAAACACCATATATTTT.